Following are 21 T cell receptor beta chains from one sample sequenced in a study of T cell changes during pregnancy in multiple sclerosis. Data came from immunoSEQ multiplex PCR; TCRdb stores just in-frame clones and leaves some out. The data contain around 33,000 clones, about nine tenths of them singletons. The input for sequencing was CD8+ T cells from peripheral blood mononuclear cells, taken before pregnancy. The receptors were sampled from a female donor with multiple sclerosis, enrolled in a pregnancy study.

J is TRBJ1-2 and V is TRBV27; 11 nucleotides line up with TRBD1. The CDR3 is 14 amino acids. Germline V gene data show CDR1 as MNHEY and CDR2 as SMNVEV (reference sequence). Unmatched junction bases numbered 6, after V lost 5 bases and J lost 7 bases. CDR3 sequence reads: CASSPGTGGSGYTF. The CDR3 bases are TGTGCCAGCAGTCCCGGGACAGGGGGTAGTGGCTACACCTTC.

The V call is TRBV15, the J call TRBJ2-7; 7 bases are a match to TRBD2. Trimming took 0 bases from V and 1 from J; bases not matched to a gene: 6. CDR1 is LNHNV and CDR2 is YYDKDF in the germline V gene (reference sequence). This CDR3 region has 16 residues. CDR3 loop: CATSRDGGEGSYEQYF. CDR3 nucleotide sequence: TGTGCCACCAGCAGAGATGGGGGGGAAGGATCCTACGAGCAGTACTTC.

The V and J genes are TRBV28 and TRBJ2-7; D is possibly TRBD2 (5 bases). This CDR3 is 14 amino acids long. Trimming took 3 bases from V and 4 from J, leaving 13 bases between them. CDR1 MDHEN and CDR2 SYDVKM come from the germline V gene. CDR3 loop: CASSFYGVEYEQYF. CDR3 DNA sequence: TGTGCCAGCAGTTTTTACGGGGTAGAATACGAGCAGTACTTC. The variable domain in full, with the rest retrieved from reference TRBV28 and TRBJ2-7, is DVKVTQSSRYLVKRTGEKVFLECVQDMDHENMFWYRQDPGLGLRLIYFSYDVKMKEKGDIPEGYSVSREKKERFSLILESASTNQTSMYLCASSFYGVEYEQYFGPGTRLTVT.

The J gene is TRBJ2-3, the V gene TRBV9, with D perhaps TRBD2 (7 bases). V dropped 3 bases and J dropped 2 bases, with 13 bases sitting between them. The germline V gene encodes CDR1 SGDLS and CDR2 YYNGEE. The CDR3 loop spans 15 amino acids. The CDR3 bases are TGTGCCAGCAGCGGCGCGGGGGCACACACAGATACGCAGTATTTT. Amino acids: CASSGAGAHTDTQYF.

This chain uses TRBV6-5 with TRBJ2-7; no clear D. Germline V gene data show CDR1 as MNHEY and CDR2 as SVGAGI. There are 14 residues in the CDR3. Trimming cost V 6 bases and J 0 bases, with 12 bases left between them. The DNA for the CDR3 is TGTGCCAGCAGCCTTATAAGCCACTCCTACGAGCAGTACTTC. Translating it yields CASSLISHSYEQYF.

A note on this clone: Its ends do not fully match the called genes, so a read error is possible. The rearrangement links TRBV28 to TRBJ2-7, with no clear D. This CDR3 comprises 13 residues. Per the germline V gene, CDR1 is MDHEN and CDR2 is SYDVKM. The CDR3 reads CASSSLSSHEQYF. The CDR3 DNA reads TGTGCCAGCAGTTCCCTCTCCTCCCACGAGCAGTACTTC.

This clone came up a few times. V and J are TRBV7-2 and TRBJ2-7; D is perhaps TRBD2 (5 bases). Per germline, CDR1 SGHTA and CDR2 FQGNSA. V shed 4 bases and J shed 3 bases, with 10 bases lying between them. This CDR3 region has 13 residues. The CDR3 DNA follows: TGTGCCAGCAGCTGGACTCCAAACTACGAGCAGTACTTC. Protein product: CASSWTPNYEQYF.

This CDR3 is CASSDRLDYNEQFF. In DNA, the CDR3 is TGTGCCAGCAGTGACAGACTAGACTACAATGAGCAGTTCTTC. The gene calls are TRBV2 and TRBJ2-1; possibly TRBD2 for D (6 bases). From germline, CDR1 is SNHLY and CDR2 FYNNEI. The CDR3 consists of 14 residues. Trimming removed 3 bases from V and 3 bases from J, with 9 bases in between.

The chain carries TRBV9 and TRBJ2-1, with TRBD2 as a possible D gene (6 bases). Trimming took off 6 bases at V and 8 bases at J, with 15 bases between the two ends. Looked up from germline, CDR1 is SGDLS and CDR2 is YYNGEE. The CDR3 covers 13 residues. Written as DNA, the CDR3 is TGTGCCAGCAACGTGGGGGGAAATGATGAGCAGTTCTTC. Its translation: CASNVGGNDEQFF.

V gene TRBV9 combines with J gene TRBJ2-7, with a weak D call TRBD1 (6 bases). The germline V gene has CDR1 SGDLS and CDR2 YYNGEE. The CDR3 consists of 12 residues. V was shortened by 0 bases and J by 6 bases, with 7 bases between the two germline ends. The CDR3 loop reads CASSVGGGEQYF. The CDR3 bases are TGTGCCAGCAGCGTAGGAGGGGGCGAGCAGTACTTC. Variable domain in full (rest from reference TRBV9 and TRBJ2-7): DSGVTQTPKHLITATGQRVTLRCSPRSGDLSVYWYQQSLDQGLQFLIQYYNGEERAKGNILERFSAQQFPDLHSELNLSSLELGDSALYFCASSVGGGEQYFGPGTRLTVT.

The rearrangement uses TRBV6-4 and TRBJ1-1; TRBD1 is a possible D gene (6 bases). The CDR3 sequence is 13 residues long. Trimming left V 4 bases short and J 14 bases short, with 20 bases between. Germline V gene sequence: CDR1 MRHNA, CDR2 SNTAGT. The CDR3: CASSGGAEGVVFF. As DNA, the CDR3 is TGTGCCAGCAGTGGAGGGGCCGAGGGGGTTGTCTTCTTT.

Notes on this clone: The same CDR3 also results from other DNA sequences found in this sample. The chain links TRBV6-5 to TRBJ2-7; maybe TRBD2 (5 bases). Trimming removed 0 bases from V and 1 base from J, with 7 bases in between. CDR1 MNHEY and CDR2 SVGAGI come from the germline V gene. This CDR3 is built from 14 residues. CDR3 nucleotides: TGTGCCAGCAGTTACTCAGGGAGTTCCTACGAGCAGTACTTC. This encodes CASSYSGSSYEQYF.

The chain employs TRBV7-9 and TRBJ2-5; 7 positions match TRBD1. The CDR3 extends over 13 amino acids. V shed 4 bases and J 4 bases; nucleotides not matched to a gene: 3. Germline CDR1 is SEHNR and CDR2 is FQNEAQ (reference sequence). The CDR3 DNA sequence: TGTGCCAGCAGCTCAGGGGGTTCAGAGACCCAGTACTTC. This encodes CASSSGGSETQYF.

V usage is TRBV27 and J usage is TRBJ2-3; 9 nucleotides line up with TRBD2. Losses at the gene ends were 0 bases for V and 6 bases for J; bases not matched to a gene: 10. The CDR3 is 17 residues long. Germline loops: CDR1 MNHEY, CDR2 SMNVEV (reference sequence). Written as DNA, the CDR3 is TGTGCCAGCAGTTTATCACCGCCGGGACTAGCATCCGATACGCAGTATTTT. The encoded protein is CASSLSPPGLASDTQYF.

The rearrangement joins TRBV28 to TRBJ1-1, with TRBD1 as a possible D gene (5 bases). V was pared by 5 bases and J by 2 bases, with 12 bases between. Germline CDR1 is MDHEN and CDR2 is SYDVKM. The CDR3 covers 14 residues. As DNA, the CDR3 is TGTGCCAGCAGTCCATGGGGCGGTAACACTGAAGCTTTCTTT. Protein product: CASSPWGGNTEAFF.

This chain uses TRBV27 with TRBJ2-7; D not resolved. Trimming took 5 bases from V and 5 from J, leaving 13 bases between them. The CDR3 consists of 13 residues. CDR1 is MNHEY, CDR2 SMNVEV, per germline (reference sequence). The CDR3: CASSNFITHEQYF. The CDR3 nucleotides are TGTGCCAGCAGTAACTTCATTACGCACGAGCAGTACTTC.

CDR3 coding DNA: TGCGCCAGCTACCAAGCCACAGGGGGCGCCCACAATGAGCAGTTCTTC. As protein: CASYQATGGAHNEQFF. J is TRBJ2-1 and V is TRBV5-1, with 9 bases identical to TRBD1. J lost 5 bases, V lost 7 bases, and 13 bases had no gene match. The CDR3 extends over 16 amino acids. Germline V gene data show CDR1 as SGHRS and CDR2 as YFSETQ.

This clone was recorded once. The chain links TRBV15 to TRBJ2-5; D remains unclear. CDR1 and CDR2 from the germline V gene are LNHNV and YYDKDF (reference sequence). With 0 bases removed from V and 5 bases from J, the gap between germline ends came to 10 bases. There are 14 residues in the CDR3. The CDR3 nucleotides are TGTGCCACCAGCAGAGATAAGGAGTGGGAGACCCAGTACTTC. This sequence encodes CATSRDKEWETQYF. Full variable domain (missing parts from reference TRBV15 and TRBJ2-5): DAMVIQNPRYQVTQFGKPVTLSCSQTLNHNVMYWYQQKSSQAPKLLFHYYDKDFNNEADTPDNFQSRRPNTSFCFLDIRSPGLGDTAMYLCATSRDKEWETQYFGPGTRLLVL.

The CDR3 DNA reads TGTGCCAGCAGCCCGACGACTAGCGGTATTGAGACCCAGTACTTC. Translation: CASSPTTSGIETQYF. J is TRBJ2-5 and V is TRBV7-2; 9 nucleotides match TRBD2. CDR1 is SGHTA, CDR2 FQGNSA, per germline. The V and J ends lost 5 bases and 5 bases, in that order; junction bases with no gene match: 9. The CDR3 loop spans 15 amino acids. Based on the CDR3 plus reference TRBV7-2 and TRBJ2-5, the full variable domain is GAGVSQSPSNKVTEKGKDVELRCDPISGHTALYWYRQSLGQGLEFLIYFQGNSAPDKSGLPSDRFSAERTGGSVSTLTIQRTQQEDSAVYLCASSPTTSGIETQYFGPGTRLLVL.

The chain carries TRBV2 and TRBJ1-1; perhaps TRBD1 as D (6 bases). CDR3 length: 12 amino acids. The V and J ends lost 7 bases and 6 bases respectively, with 12 bases between them. Germline lookup yields CDR1 SNHLY and CDR2 FYNNEI. CDR3 DNA sequence: TGTGCCAGCAAGGGAGGGGGGGCTGAAGCTTTCTTT. Translating gives CASKGGGAEAFF.

J is TRBJ1-5 and V is TRBV10-2; maybe TRBD1 (5 bases). Germline values: CDR1 WSHSY, CDR2 SAAADI. V shed 3 bases and J shed 2 bases, with 11 bases lying between them. The CDR3 loop spans 15 amino acids. The CDR3: CASSDHRIGNQPQHF. For the CDR3, the DNA is TGCGCCAGCAGTGATCACAGGATCGGCAATCAGCCCCAGCATTTT.